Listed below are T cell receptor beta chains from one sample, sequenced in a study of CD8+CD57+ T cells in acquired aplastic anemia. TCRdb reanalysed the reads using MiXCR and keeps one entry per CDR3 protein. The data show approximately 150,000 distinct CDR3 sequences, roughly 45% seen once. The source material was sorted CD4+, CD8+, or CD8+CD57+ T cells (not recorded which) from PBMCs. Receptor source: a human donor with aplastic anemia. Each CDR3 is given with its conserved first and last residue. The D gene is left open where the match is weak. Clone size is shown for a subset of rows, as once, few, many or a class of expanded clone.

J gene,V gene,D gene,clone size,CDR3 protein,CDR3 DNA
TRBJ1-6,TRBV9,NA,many,CASSVTGSYNSPLHF,TGTGCCAGCAGCGTAACAGGGTCCTATAATTCACCCCTCCACTTT
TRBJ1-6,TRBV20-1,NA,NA,CSARTRTDSSPLHF,TGCAGTGCCCGCACAAGGACAGACAGTTCACCCCTCCACTTT
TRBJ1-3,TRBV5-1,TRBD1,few,CASSRVPGQDSGNTIYF,TGCGCCAGCAGTCGCGTTCCGGGACAGGACTCTGGAAACACCATATATTTT
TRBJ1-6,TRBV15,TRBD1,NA,CATSDRGFYNSPLHF,TGTGCCACCAGCGACAGGGGATTCTATAATTCACCCCTCCACTTT
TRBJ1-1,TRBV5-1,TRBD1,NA,CASSSGQGARTEAFF,TGCGCCAGCAGCTCGGGACAGGGGGCGCGGACTGAAGCTTTCTTT
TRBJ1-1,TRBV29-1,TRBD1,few,CSVLLGMTGRLNTEAFF,TGCAGCGTTCTTCTAGGAATGACAGGGCGGTTGAACACTGAAGCTTTCTTT
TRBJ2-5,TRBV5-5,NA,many,CASSLGTGKGETQYF,TGTGCCAGCAGCTTGGGTACAGGGAAGGGAGAGACCCAGTACTTC
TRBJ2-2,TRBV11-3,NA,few,CASSSWGGETGELFF,TGTGCCAGCAGCTCCTGGGGGGGCGAAACCGGGGAGCTGTTTTTT
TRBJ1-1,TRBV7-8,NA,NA,CASSLGQLSTEAFF,TGTGCCAGCAGCTTAGGACAGCTGAGCACTGAAGCTTTCTTT
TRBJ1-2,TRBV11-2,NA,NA,CASSLDERQGNEYGYTF,TGTGCCAGCAGCTTAGATGAGAGGCAGGGAAATGAGTATGGCTACACCTTC
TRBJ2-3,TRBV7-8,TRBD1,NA,CASSLKDREADTQYF,TGTGCCAGCAGCTTAAAGGACAGGGAAGCAGATACGCAGTATTTT
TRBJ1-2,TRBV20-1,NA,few,CSASSLLRYGYTF,TGCAGTGCTAGCTCTCTACTGCGGTATGGCTACACCTTC
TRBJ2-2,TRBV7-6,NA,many,CASSLGTENTGELFF,TGTGCCAGCAGCTTAGGGACGGAGAACACCGGGGAGCTGTTTTTT
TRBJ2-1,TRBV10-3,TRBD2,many,CAISWTSGLQQRNEQFF,TGTGCCATCAGTTGGACTAGCGGCCTCCAACAGCGGAATGAGCAGTTCTTC
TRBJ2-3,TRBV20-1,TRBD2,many,CSAIAGGPTDTQYF,TGCAGTGCTATAGCGGGGGGTCCAACAGATACGCAGTATTTT
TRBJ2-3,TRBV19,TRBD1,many,CASSPLPGQGSDTQYF,TGTGCCAGTAGTCCTCTCCCGGGACAGGGTTCAGATACGCAGTATTTT
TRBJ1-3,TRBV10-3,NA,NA,CANTTGGNTIYF,TGTGCCAACACGACAGGCGGAAACACCATATATTTT
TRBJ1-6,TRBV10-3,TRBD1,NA,CAISPGTGVFSPLHF,TGTGCCATCAGTCCAGGGACAGGAGTATTTTCACCCCTCCACTTT
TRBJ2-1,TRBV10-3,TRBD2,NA,CAIREGTSGGEQFF,TGTGCCATCAGGGAAGGGACTAGCGGTGGTGAGCAGTTCTTC
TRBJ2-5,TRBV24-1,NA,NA,CATRGRGQETQYF,TGTGCCACCAGGGGAAGGGGGCAAGAGACCCAGTACTTC
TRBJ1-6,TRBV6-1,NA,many,CASSLRGSGYNSPLHF,TGTGCCAGCAGTTTGCGGGGTTCTGGCTATAATTCACCCCTCCACTTT
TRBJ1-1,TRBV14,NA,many,CASSRVGGEVTEAFF,TGTGCCAGCAGCCGCGTGGGGGGGGAGGTTACTGAAGCTTTCTTT
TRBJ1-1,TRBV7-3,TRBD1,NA,CASSLGGTAIVEAFF,TGTGCCAGCAGCTTAGGAGGGACAGCCATTGTTGAAGCTTTCTTT
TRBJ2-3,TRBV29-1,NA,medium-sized,CSVEALTSTDTQYF,TGCAGCGTTGAAGCGTTGACTAGCACAGATACGCAGTATTTT
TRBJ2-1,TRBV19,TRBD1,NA,CASKPGQIGGNEQFF,TGTGCCAGTAAACCGGGACAGATAGGAGGCAATGAGCAGTTCTTC
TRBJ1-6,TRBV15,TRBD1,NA,CATSMDRVMNNSPLHF,TGTGCCACCAGCATGGACAGGGTAATGAATAATTCACCCCTCCACTTT
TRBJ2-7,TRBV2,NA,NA,CASSPDGAYNEQYF,TGTGCCAGCAGCCCGGACGGGGCCTACAATGAGCAGTACTTC
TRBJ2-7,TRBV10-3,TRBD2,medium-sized,CAISGTTYEQYF,TGTGCCATCAGCGGGACTACCTACGAGCAGTACTTC
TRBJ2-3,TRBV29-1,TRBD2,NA,CSVERGDPDTQYF,TGCAGCGTGGAACGGGGGGATCCAGATACGCAGTATTTT
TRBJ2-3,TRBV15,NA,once,CATSREGQGKGTDTQYF,TGTGCCACCAGCCGAGAGGGGCAGGGGAAGGGCACAGATACGCAGTATTTT
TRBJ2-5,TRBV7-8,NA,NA,CASSLEFWGETQYF,TGTGCCAGCAGCTTAGAGTTCTGGGGCGAGACCCAGTACTTC
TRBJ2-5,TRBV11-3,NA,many,CASSLGVTETQYF,TGTGCCAGCAGCTTAGGGGTTACGGAGACCCAGTACTTC
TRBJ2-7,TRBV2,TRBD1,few,CAISSGQGYEQYF,TGTGCCATCTCATCCGGACAGGGATACGAGCAGTACTTC
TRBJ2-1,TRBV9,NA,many,CASSVDPGGNNEQFF,TGTGCCAGCAGCGTAGACCCCGGAGGGAACAATGAGCAGTTCTTC
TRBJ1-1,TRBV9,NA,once,CASSVGVADTEAFF,TGTGCCAGCAGCGTAGGAGTGGCGGACACTGAAGCTTTCTTT
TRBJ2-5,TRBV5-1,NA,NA,CASSYNSGQETQYF,TGCGCCAGCAGCTACAATAGCGGCCAAGAGACCCAGTACTTC
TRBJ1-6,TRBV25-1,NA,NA,CASSDWGLPAGNSPLHF,TGTGCCAGCAGTGACTGGGGCCTCCCGGCGGGTAATTCACCCCTCCACTTT
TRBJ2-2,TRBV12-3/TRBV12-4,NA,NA,CASSFSGSQPGELFF,TGTGCCAGCAGTTTCTCCGGGTCCCAGCCCGGGGAGCTGTTTTTT
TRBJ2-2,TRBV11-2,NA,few,CASSLDPTGYGTGELFF,TGTGCCAGCAGCCTAGACCCTACAGGGTACGGGACCGGGGAGCTGTTCTTT
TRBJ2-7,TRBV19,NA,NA,CASSPTPGGIYEQYF,TGTGCCAGTAGTCCGACCCCAGGCGGGATCTACGAGCAGTACTTC
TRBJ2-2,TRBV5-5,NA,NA,CASSLGEQNTGELFF,TGTGCCAGCAGCTTAGGGGAGCAGAACACCGGGGAGCTGTTTTTT
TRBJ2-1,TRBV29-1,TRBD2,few,CSVLGEGGLDNEQFF,TGCAGCGTTCTCGGGGAGGGAGGCTTGGACAATGAGCAGTTCTTC
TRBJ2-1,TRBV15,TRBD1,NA,CATSREGQGDNEQFF,TGTGCCACCAGCAGAGAGGGACAGGGAGACAATGAGCAGTTCTTC
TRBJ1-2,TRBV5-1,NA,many,CASSLVGVAPVIYGYTF,TGCGCCAGCAGCTTGGTAGGGGTCGCACCCGTTATTTATGGCTACACCTTC
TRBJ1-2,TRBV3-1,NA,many,CASSQGRGSYGYTF,TGTGCCAGCAGCCAAGGGAGAGGGAGCTATGGCTACACCTTC
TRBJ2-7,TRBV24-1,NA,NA,CASSGLYEQYF,TGTGCCAGCAGTGGGCTCTACGAGCAGTACTTC
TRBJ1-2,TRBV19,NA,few,CASSIDRTTLYGYTF,TGTGCCAGTAGTATCGACCGGACTACTTTATATGGCTACACCTTC
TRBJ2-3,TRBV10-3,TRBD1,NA,CAISEEGASSTDTQYF,TGTGCCATCAGTGAGGAGGGGGCGAGCAGCACAGATACGCAGTATTTT
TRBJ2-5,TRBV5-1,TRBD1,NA,CASSHGQGATETQYF,TGCGCCAGCAGCCACGGACAGGGGGCGACGGAGACCCAGTACTTC
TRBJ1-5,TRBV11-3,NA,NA,CASSGAGAKNNQPQHF,TGTGCCAGCAGCGGGGCGGGGGCGAAGAACAATCAGCCCCAGCATTTT
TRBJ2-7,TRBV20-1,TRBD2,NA,CSARPHRVASGRYEQYF,TGCAGTGCGAGACCGCACCGGGTTGCTAGCGGGAGGTACGAGCAGTACTTC
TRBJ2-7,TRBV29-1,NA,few,CSVEDHRSYEQYF,TGCAGCGTTGAAGATCACAGATCCTACGAGCAGTACTTC
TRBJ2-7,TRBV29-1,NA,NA,CSVEDAAGNEQYF,TGCAGCGTTGAAGATGCGGCTGGCAACGAGCAGTACTTC
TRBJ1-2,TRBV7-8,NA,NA,CASSSDRYGYTF,TGTGCCAGCAGCTCAGACCGCTATGGCTACACCTTC
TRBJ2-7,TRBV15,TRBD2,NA,CATSRLTGTSGAEQYF,TGTGCCACCAGCAGGCTCACCGGGACTAGCGGCGCCGAGCAGTACTTC
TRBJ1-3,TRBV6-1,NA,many,CASSVSAGYSGNTIYF,TGTGCCAGCAGTGTTTCGGCAGGGTACTCTGGAAACACCATATATTTT
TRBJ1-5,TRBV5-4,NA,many,CASSLFGRNQPQHF,TGTGCCAGCAGCTTGTTTGGCCGCAATCAGCCCCAGCATTTT
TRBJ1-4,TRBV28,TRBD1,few,CASKTGGSANEKLFF,TGTGCCAGCAAAACAGGGGGCTCGGCTAATGAAAAACTGTTTTTT
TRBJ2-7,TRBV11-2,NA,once,CASSLGFPDQSYEQYF,TGTGCCAGCAGTTTGGGTTTCCCCGACCAGTCCTACGAGCAGTACTTC
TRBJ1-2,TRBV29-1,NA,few,CSVAGPEGYTF,TGCAGCGTTGCAGGGCCGGAGGGTTACACCTTC